This TCR beta chain comes out of a study of T cells after yellow fever vaccination. Looking at the study overall: Preparation used SMART-Seq v4 Ultra Low Input for the low-cell-number fractions.

The CDR3 spans 15 residues. Germline assignment: CDR1 SGDLS and CDR2 YYNGEE. V lost 1 base and J lost 7; bases outside the gene matches: 6. This clonotype was found a few times. Its antigen remains unidentified. Generation of TCR cDNA used 5'RACE template switching (which added a universal primer site and UMIs). TCRdb recomputed calls from the 5' RACE reads with MiXCR, one row per CDR3 protein. The sample holds approximately 550,000 distinct CDR3 sequences, about 13% seen once. The study, taken as a whole, reports: Though weaker, the secondary response peaked faster, on day 5 versus 15. Primary-vaccination clones mostly resurfaced post-booster (about 95% CD4, more than 85% CD8).

The chain joins TRBV9 to TRBJ2-1; 9 nucleotides match TRBD2. The source was PBMCs, collected on the day of the yellow fever booster vaccination. The receptor was isolated from a young man who received the YFV17D yellow fever vaccine. This chain's CDR3 is CASSVYGGRVNEQFF. CDR3 coding DNA: TGTGCCAGCAGCGTATACGGCGGGAGGGTAAATGAGCAGTTCTTC.